Listed here are 22 T cell receptor beta chains from one sample, sequenced in a study of human T cells and chemical hapten exposure. Time point defined: patch test 1, 2 weeks after DPC sensitization. Stated treatment: therapeutic diphenylcyclopropenone sensitization with weekly scalp DPC. TCRdb passed the RACE reads through MiXCR, listing each CDR3 protein once. The data show approximately 80,000 distinct CDR3 sequences, around 7% seen once. Sequenced here: whole blood, sampled in connection with sensitization to the hapten diphenylcyclopropenone (DPC). These receptors originate from a woman aged 25 to 39 with alopecia areata. Some clones in this sample may be carry-over from other donors' samples.

This clonotype was observed a handful of times. The V call is TRBV29-1, the J call TRBJ1-1; D might be TRBD1 (6 bases). This CDR3 is built from 14 residues. Germline CDR1 SQVTM, CDR2 ANQGSEA. V was clipped by 3 bases and J by 1 base, with 12 bases between them. The CDR3: CSVESVTGNTEAFF. The DNA for the CDR3 is TGCAGCGTTGAGTCGGTGACAGGGAACACTGAAGCTTTCTTT.

V is TRBV10-3 and J is TRBJ1-1; D possibly corresponds to TRBD1 (6 bases). The V gene lost 5 bases and the J gene lost 5 bases, with 15 bases spanning the gap. Per germline, CDR1 ENHRY and CDR2 SYGVKD. CDR3 size: 14 residues. The DNA for the CDR3 is TGTGCCATCAGTAACCAGGGGAGGATTACTGAAGCTTTCTTT. Its protein is CAISNQGRITEAFF.

This clonotype was counted only a few times. V and J are TRBV29-1 and TRBJ1-1, with TRBD1 matching 10 bases. V dropped 3 bases and J dropped 1; count of bases not matched to a gene: 2. Per the germline V gene, CDR1 is SQVTM and CDR2 is ANQGSEA. The CDR3 loop spans 14 amino acids. CDR3 residues: CSVEDRGWNTEAFF. The CDR3 coding sequence is TGCAGCGTTGAGGACAGGGGGTGGAACACTGAAGCTTTCTTT.

This clonotype was counted only a few times. This rearrangement joins TRBV5-6 to TRBJ1-5, with D tentatively TRBD1 (5 bases). The germline CDR1 and CDR2 sequences are SGHDT and YYEEEE. V lost 4 bases and J lost 5, with 19 bases in between. CDR3 length equals 16 residues. The CDR3 reads CASSAGVTGKYQPQHF. The CDR3 nucleotides are TGTGCCAGCAGCGCGGGGGTTACAGGAAAATATCAGCCCCAGCATTTT.

V gene TRBV5-1 combines with J gene TRBJ2-5; a weak D match, TRBD2 (7 bases). Trimming stripped 4 bases from V and 3 bases from J, with 13 bases between. This CDR3 has 14 amino acids. Germline V lookup: CDR1 SGHRS, CDR2 YFSETQ. CDR3 in amino acids: CASSPTGLEETQYF. In DNA form, the CDR3 reads TGCGCCAGCAGCCCGACAGGACTAGAAGAGACCCAGTACTTC. The full variable domain, rest sourced from reference TRBV5-1 and TRBJ2-5, is KAGVTQTPRYLIKTRGQQVTLSCSPISGHRSVSWYQQTPGQGLQFLFEYFSETQRNKGNFPGRFSGRQFSNSRSEMNVSTLELGDSALYLCASSPTGLEETQYFGPGTRLLVL.

In this sample, this clonotype turned up a few times. The rearrangement uses TRBV20-1 and TRBJ2-7; no reliable D call. CDR3 length equals 12 residues. In germline, CDR1 is DFQATT, CDR2 SNEGSKA (reference sequence). The germline V and J ends were trimmed by 1 base and 2 bases, with 6 bases remaining between them. CDR3: CSARASPYEQYF. Here the CDR3 DNA reads TGCAGTGCTAGAGCCAGCCCCTACGAGCAGTACTTC.

The sample holds many counts of this clonotype. Here the CDR3 DNA reads TGTGCCAGCAGTGCATTTAGCAATCAGCCCCAGCATTTT. Protein sequence: CASSAFSNQPQHF. The chain is built from TRBV4-2 and TRBJ1-5, with D unresolved. The CDR3 length is 13 residues. Trimming cost V 6 bases and J 0 bases, with 6 bases left between them. The germline gives CDR1 LGHNA, CDR2 YNFKEQ.

This clonotype was seen at least ten times. The V gene is TRBV10-3, the J gene TRBJ2-3; 8 nucleotides align to TRBD2. The CDR3 sequence is 14 residues long. The V segment lost 11 bases and the J segment 4 bases; nucleotides outside the gene matches: 11. Looked up from germline, CDR1 is ENHRY and CDR2 is SYGVKD. CDR3 sequence reads: CAVKKAGVSDTQYF. The CDR3 coding sequence is TGTGCCGTCAAGAAAGCGGGGGTGTCAGATACGCAGTATTTT.

A few counts support this clonotype. The chain couples TRBV20-1 to TRBJ1-5; D gene unclear. This CDR3 comprises 16 residues. Germline values: CDR1 DFQATT, CDR2 SNEGSKA (reference sequence). Deletions cut 0 bases from V and 0 bases from J, with 12 bases between. CDR3 sequence: CSARDPDASSNQPQHF. The CDR3, as DNA: TGCAGTGCTAGAGATCCGGACGCGTCTAGCAATCAGCCCCAGCATTTT.

This clonotype was seen ten or more times. V is TRBV29-1 and J is TRBJ1-2, with D hard to call. The CDR3 sequence is 12 residues long. Trimming removed 7 bases at V and 0 bases at J, with 9 bases between. The germline gives CDR1 SQVTM, CDR2 ANQGSEA. The CDR3, as DNA: TGCAGCGCCCAGGAATCTAACTATGGCTACACCTTC. It encodes CSAQESNYGYTF.

The gene calls are TRBV12-3 or TRBV12-4 and TRBJ2-7; tentative D call: TRBD2 (6 bases). CDR3 length equals 15 residues. The V and J ends lost 3 bases and 4 bases respectively, with 16 bases between them. CDR3 region: CASSFRAAGGYEQYF. The CDR3 DNA reads as TGTGCCAGCAGTTTTAGGGCAGCGGGCGGTTACGAGCAGTACTTC.

The chain is built from TRBV29-1 and TRBJ2-5; D gene unclear. There are 13 residues in the CDR3. CDR1 and CDR2 (germline): SQVTM, ANQGSEA. V was cut by 6 bases and J by 2 bases, with 13 bases left in between. The CDR3 nucleotides read TGCAGCGTCATAGGGCAGATTCAAGAGACCCAGTACTTC. Translated: CSVIGQIQETQYF.

The V and J genes are TRBV20-1 and TRBJ2-1, with 8 bases aligning to TRBD2. The CDR3 runs to 14 residues. After removal of 5 bases from V and 0 bases from J, the junction contained 3 bases not matched to a gene. Germline CDR1 and CDR2: DFQATT and SNEGSKA (reference sequence). This chain's CDR3 is CSASSGYSYNEQFF. The CDR3 nucleotides are TGCAGTGCTTCTAGCGGGTACTCCTACAATGAGCAGTTCTTC.

This clonotype has a count of ten or more. The J gene is TRBJ2-7, the V gene TRBV20-1; weak D call: TRBD1 (7 bases). V was clipped by 3 bases and J by 3 bases, with 18 bases between them. Per germline, CDR1 DFQATT and CDR2 SNEGSKA (reference sequence). The CDR3 contains 15 residues. CDR3 bases: TGCAGTGCTAGTAGGGGGCGGGGCACTATCTACGAGCAGTACTTC. Protein: CSASRGRGTIYEQYF.

The J gene is TRBJ1-5, the V gene TRBV3-1; D gene unclear. The CDR3 spans 16 residues. Trimming took 0 bases from V and 0 from J, leaving 9 bases between them. Germline V lookup: CDR1 LGHDT, CDR2 YNNKEL (reference sequence). CDR3 amino acids: CASSQDPVHSNQPQHF. CDR3 DNA sequence: TGTGCCAGCAGCCAAGATCCGGTTCATAGCAATCAGCCCCAGCATTTT.

Ten or more counts support this clonotype. The chain recombines TRBV5-5 with TRBJ1-1; no reliable D call. Germline assignment: CDR1 SGHKS and CDR2 YYEKEE (reference sequence). V was pared by 0 bases and J by 4 bases, with 7 bases between. The CDR3 consists of 13 residues. The CDR3 region is CASSLVLPTEAFF. The CDR3 nucleotides read TGTGCCAGCAGCTTGGTCCTTCCCACTGAAGCTTTCTTT.

CDR3 region: CASSFVGTGELFF. CDR3 coding DNA: TGTGCCAGCAGTTTCGTGGGAACCGGGGAGCTGTTTTTT. The chain recombines TRBV6-2 or TRBV6-3 with TRBJ2-2, with D unresolved. The length of the CDR3 is 13 residues. Trimming left V 4 bases short and J 5 bases short, with 8 bases between. CDR1 and CDR2 (germline): MNHEY, SVGEGT.

The genes are TRBV6-1 and TRBJ1-3, with D maybe TRBD1 (5 bases). Germline CDR1 and CDR2: MNHNS and SASEGT. This CDR3 is built from 15 residues. V lost 3 bases to trimming and J lost 3 bases, with 12 bases between them. The CDR3 loop reads CASSEGRDLGNTIYF. The CDR3 DNA is TGTGCCAGCAGTGAGGGCAGGGACCTTGGAAACACCATATATTTT.

This clonotype was counted many times. The genes are TRBV2 and TRBJ2-1, with D unclear. CDR3 length equals 13 residues. With 8 bases removed from V and 0 bases from J, the gap between germline ends came to 8 bases. The germline CDR1 and CDR2 sequences are SNHLY and FYNNEI. CDR3 sequence reads: CASPESSYNEQFF. CDR3 nucleotide sequence: TGTGCCAGCCCCGAGAGCTCCTACAATGAGCAGTTCTTC.

This clonotype was detected ten times or more. V gene TRBV12-3 or TRBV12-4 combines with J gene TRBJ2-7; 7 bases map to TRBD2. The V and J ends lost 10 bases and 2 bases, in that order; junction bases with no gene match: 8. CDR3 length: 13 amino acids. CDR3 in DNA: TGTGCCACCAGCCTGGGGGGGGCCTACGAGCAGTACTTC. It is translated as CATSLGGAYEQYF.

This clonotype was detected only a few times. This chain joins TRBV7-8 and TRBJ1-1; TRBD1 aligns across 8 bases. The junction had 5 bases not matched to a gene; V was cut back by 5 bases and J by 6 bases. The V gene's germline CDR1 is SGHVS and CDR2 FQNEAQ. The CDR3 spans 13 residues. This CDR3 is CASSPKQGAEAFF. In DNA, the CDR3 is TGTGCCAGCAGCCCGAAACAGGGGGCTGAAGCTTTCTTT.

The V and J genes are TRBV12-5 and TRBJ2-6; D tentatively fits TRBD1 or TRBD2 (5 bases each). The CDR3 covers 19 residues. CDR1 and CDR2 from the germline V gene are LGHNT and FRNRAP. V was pared by 6 bases and J by 0 bases, with 21 bases between. The CDR3 nucleotides read TGTGCTAGTGGGCCACCCCCGGGACCACAGCCCTCTGGGGCCAACGTCCTGACTTTC. As protein: CASGPPPGPQPSGANVLTF.